This TCR beta chain is drawn from a study of blood T cell repertoires in COVID-19 (TCRdb year 2020). The study in broad terms: The collaborator samples originated in the United States, Italy and Spain and spanned the acute and convalescent phases of COVID-19. The prospective study material was composed of cDNA or gDNA derived from T cells, B-cell-depleted T cells, or PBMCs. Where available, HLA class I and class II types were taken from metadata supplied by the sample provider and were not determined by assay-based typing. Subjects who had been exposed to COVID-19, were actively infected with it, or had recovered from it provided the deeply sampled blood TCRbeta repertoires that made up the dataset. The repertoires were released in a freely available public database intended as a resource for research on the immune response to SARS-CoV-2. The sample metadata nearly always contained a de-identified subject ID, COVID-19 status, age in years and sex. Samples came from the ongoing ImmuneRACE study (first 160 participants) plus 1,254 subjects from 6 global collaborators.

To note about this clone: Its antigen is currently not known. No clone much larger than this one lies a single base away; base qualities are absent.

The germline V gene provides CDR1 ENHRY and CDR2 SYGVKD. Measured from the cysteine to the phenylalanine, the CDR3 is 12 residues long. The sequence is cut down to CDR3 DNA, 36 bases in frame from base 1. At the junction V is shortened by 11 bases and J by 3 bases; bases outside the gene matches: 4. On the study overall, not on this receptor specifically: The amount of clinical and demographic metadata varied by source and participant and was provided uncurated.

The immunoSEQ Assay, a bias-controlled multiplex PCR, was used to amplify TCRbeta CDR3 regions from genomic DNA. In the original analysis: The number of nucleated cells in each sample was estimated from the amplification of reference gene primers within the assay. To quantify the absolute abundance of each unique TCRbeta CDR3 rearrangement, sequence reads were collapsed and filtered. For each sample, productive Simpson clonality was calculated as the square root of Simpson's diversity index over productive rearrangements. The immuneACCESS repertoire file appears here via TCRdb, limited to in-frame rearrangements. These files lack a portion of the clones; in checked studies, under half of the deficit traces to unresolved V genes, and the cause of the others is not known. V and J calls and clone size are given by that table; D and trimming were obtained from the DNA. The sample data list roughly 110,000 clones, and more than 75% of these were observed just once. Clones ranked in the top ten supply approximately 1.5% of the sample.

Each collaborating institution followed its own protocols to collect whole blood in K2EDTA tubes. For TCRbeta analysis, collaborators shipped samples as frozen whole blood, isolated PBMCs, or DNA extracted from either of those sample types. The receptor's source is a man between 35 and 55 years old with acute or convalescent COVID-19. Recombination linked TRBV10-3 to TRBJ2-1, with TRBD2 matching 7 junction bases. The material sequenced was peripheral blood. The CDR3 sequence is CALGGNYNEQFF. The nucleotide sequence reads TGTGCCCTGGGGGGGAACTACAATGAGCAGTTCTTC.